These 24 T cell receptor beta chains were sequenced from one sample in a study of breast tumors, draining lymph nodes, adjacent tissues. Axillary draining lymph nodes of breast cancer patients supplied the node samples. TCRdb ran MiXCR on the multiplex PCR reads and lists one entry per CDR3 protein. This sample has roughly 86,000 distinct CDR3 sequences, with approximately 19% found just once. Sequenced material: axillary lymph node tissue. These receptors were collected from a female donor with breast cancer. Some clones in this sample may be carry-over from other donors' samples.

This clonotype was counted many times. This chain links TRBV4-1 with TRBJ1-5; D may be TRBD1 (5 bases). Germline V gene sequence: CDR1 MGHRA, CDR2 YSYEKL. The CDR3 has 15 amino acids. With 5 bases removed from V and 0 bases from J, the gap between germline ends came to 11 bases. CDR3 in amino acids: CASSISGASNQPQHF. The DNA for the CDR3 is TGCGCCAGCAGCATATCCGGGGCTAGCAATCAGCCCCAGCATTTT.

This clonotype was detected many times. The chain recombines TRBV19 with TRBJ2-1; D unclear. V lost 3 bases, J lost 8 bases, and 5 bases lay in between. The CDR3 totals 11 residues. From germline, CDR1 is LNHDA and CDR2 SQIVND (reference sequence). The CDR3 sequence: CASSMADEQFF. CDR3 nucleotides: TGTGCCAGTAGTATGGCCGATGAGCAGTTCTTC.

The table lists this clonotype with many counts. The chain combines TRBV5-1 with TRBJ2-1; D possibly corresponds to TRBD2 (5 bases). The V end was cut by 4 bases, the J end by 0 bases, with 11 bases between. CDR1 SGHRS and CDR2 YFSETQ come from the germline V gene. This CDR3 is built from 15 residues. In DNA form, the CDR3 reads TGCGCCAGCAGCCTGCTAACTAGCTCCTACAATGAGCAGTTCTTC. Translated: CASSLLTSSYNEQFF. Full variable domain (remainder filled in from reference TRBV5-1 and TRBJ2-1): KAGVTQTPRYLIKTRGQQVTLSCSPISGHRSVSWYQQTPGQGLQFLFEYFSETQRNKGNFPGRFSGRQFSNSRSEMNVSTLELGDSALYLCASSLLTSSYNEQFFGPGTRLTVL.

This chain links TRBV3-1 with TRBJ2-5; weak D call: TRBD2 (5 bases). The CDR3 is 14 residues long. V was cut by 3 bases and J by 2 bases, with 10 bases left in between. Germline-derived CDR1 and CDR2 are LGHDT and YNNKEL (reference sequence). As DNA, the CDR3 is TGTGCCAGCAGCCACCGACTAATGCAAGAGACCCAGTACTTC. This codes for CASSHRLMQETQYF.

This clonotype came up many times. This rearrangement joins TRBV19 to TRBJ1-2; 7 bases align to TRBD1. Germline V lookup: CDR1 LNHDA, CDR2 SQIVND (reference sequence). The V gene end was trimmed by 6 bases and the J gene end by 1 base; junction bases not matched to a gene: 5. The CDR3 contains 14 residues. CDR3 sequence reads: CASRPGTDNYGYTF. DNA of the CDR3: TGTGCCAGTAGGCCCGGGACAGATAACTATGGCTACACCTTC.

About this clonotype: Just one base apart from a much larger clone, this may be a read error. CDR3 region: CASGFPGQELNYGYTF. For the CDR3, the DNA is TGTGCCAGCGGCTTTCCGGGACAGGAGCTTAACTATGGCTACACCTTC. This chain joins TRBV5-4 and TRBJ1-2; 8 bases fit TRBD1. This CDR3 is 16 amino acids long. CDR1 is SGHNT, CDR2 YYREEE, per germline (reference sequence).

The rearrangement links TRBV3-1 to TRBJ2-7; D possibly matches TRBD1 or TRBD2 (5 bases each). Germline CDR1 LGHDT, CDR2 YNNKEL (reference sequence). This CDR3 has 17 amino acids. V lost 0 bases to trimming and J lost 0 bases, with 15 bases between them. In DNA form, the CDR3 reads TGTGCCAGCAGCCAAGACCCCGGGGACGGGACCTCCTACGAGCAGTACTTC. Amino acid sequence: CASSQDPGDGTSYEQYF.

As concerns this clonotype: With a much larger clone just one base away, this may be a read error. The rearrangement links TRBV7-9 to TRBJ1-6, with D possibly being TRBD1 (5 bases). Per the germline V gene, CDR1 is SEHNR and CDR2 is FQNEAQ (reference sequence). Trimming pared 5 bases from V and 7 bases from J, leaving 15 bases between. The CDR3 runs 15 residues. The CDR3 DNA reads TGTGCCAGCAGCCCACCCGGGACCCCAAATTCACCCCTCCACTTT. It codes for CASSPPGTPNSPLHF.

This clonotype appeared many times. This rearrangement joins TRBV9 to TRBJ2-5; TRBD2 matches at 8 bases. The germline V gene encodes CDR1 SGDLS and CDR2 YYNGEE. The CDR3 contains 16 residues. J was trimmed by 4 bases and V by 0 bases; bases with no gene match: 8. CDR3 region: CASSVGGLGTAETQYF. CDR3 bases: TGTGCCAGCAGCGTAGGGGGACTAGGGACTGCAGAGACCCAGTACTTC.

There are many counts of this clonotype. The V gene is TRBV7-9, the J gene TRBJ2-7, with unresolved D. Trimming cost V 4 bases and J 4 bases, with 11 bases left between them. The V gene's germline CDR1 is SEHNR and CDR2 FQNEAQ (reference sequence). The CDR3 spans 13 residues. DNA for the CDR3: TGTGCCAGCAGCTCCCCCACGGGTTACGAGCAGTACTTC. Amino acid sequence: CASSSPTGYEQYF.

This clonotype was recorded many times. The chain couples TRBV2 to TRBJ2-7; TRBD2 aligns across 12 bases. The CDR3 sequence is 14 residues long. Per the germline V gene, CDR1 is SNHLY and CDR2 is FYNNEI. V was pared by 11 bases and J by 1 base, with 6 bases of the junction left unmatched. CDR3 residues: CAAYGLAGSYEQYF. CDR3 DNA: TGTGCCGCATATGGACTAGCGGGATCCTACGAGCAGTACTTC.

This clonotype was counted many times. V gene TRBV3-1 combines with J gene TRBJ1-5; no definite D call. CDR3 size: 13 residues. Germline CDR1 reads LGHDT; CDR2 reads YNNKEL (reference sequence). V lost 4 bases to trimming and J lost 7 bases, with 11 bases between them. CDR3 amino acids: CASSRQPRQPQHF. The CDR3 DNA reads TGTGCCAGCAGCCGCCAACCTCGACAGCCCCAGCATTTT. The full variable domain, in which reference TRBV3-1 and TRBJ1-5 provide the parts outside the CDR3, is DTAVSQTPKYLVTQMGNDKSIKCEQNLGHDTMYWYKQDSKKFLKIMFSYNNKELIINETVPNRFSPKSPDKAHLNLHINSLELGDSAVYFCASSRQPRQPQHFGDGTRLSIL.

A note on this clonotype: This may arise from a read error, as a much more abundant clone is one base away. This CDR3 is missing its conserved last phenylalanine or tryptophan, likely due to a read error. The CDR3 region is CASGTDSYNEQFL. In DNA form, the CDR3 reads TGTGCCAGCGGGACAGACTCCTACAATGAGCAGTTCCTC. The V and J genes are TRBV11-3 and TRBJ2-1; 7 bases fit TRBD1. Germline CDR1 is SGHNT and CDR2 is YENEEA. CDR3 length: 13 amino acids. Trimming cost V 8 bases and J 0 bases; bases outside gene matches: 1.

This clonotype was found many times. The V and J genes are TRBV6-1 and TRBJ1-2; 9 positions match TRBD1. Germline values: CDR1 MNHNS, CDR2 SASEGT. The CDR3 totals 15 residues. V was pared by 4 bases and J by 4 bases, with 7 bases of the junction left unmatched. CDR3 region: CASSGGGQGVYGYTF. In DNA form, the CDR3 reads TGTGCCAGCAGTGGGGGGGGACAGGGAGTCTATGGCTACACCTTC.

This clonotype has a count of ten or more. The chain uses TRBV20-1 and TRBJ1-4; possibly TRBD1 for D (6 bases). V lost 2 bases, J lost 5 bases, and 6 bases lay in between. CDR3 length: 12 amino acids. Germline assignment: CDR1 DFQATT and CDR2 SNEGSKA (reference sequence). This chain's CDR3 is CSARQGNEKLFF. The CDR3 DNA sequence: TGCAGTGCTAGACAGGGGAATGAAAAACTGTTTTTT.

There are many counts of this clonotype. The chain recombines TRBV29-1 with TRBJ1-4; the D gene is possibly TRBD1 (6 bases). The CDR3 spans 14 residues. CDR1 is SQVTM, CDR2 ANQGSEA, per germline. Trimming cost V 7 bases and J 4 bases, with 16 bases left between them. The CDR3 coding sequence is TGCAGCGCTGGAGATGGGGGGCGTAATGAAAAACTGTTTTTT. Translation gives CSAGDGGRNEKLFF.

This clonotype was counted many times. The V gene is TRBV15, the J gene TRBJ2-3; the D is unclear. The CDR3 extends over 14 amino acids. From germline, CDR1 is LNHNV and CDR2 YYDKDF (reference sequence). Deletions cut 4 bases from V and 2 bases from J, with 10 bases between. CDR3 bases: TGTGCCACCAGCAAGGCACCCGTCACAGATACGCAGTATTTT. Encoded protein: CATSKAPVTDTQYF.

For this clonotype: A much larger clone differs from this one at a single base, so this may be a read error. V and J are TRBV19 and TRBJ1-5, with D possibly being TRBD1 (5 bases). The length of the CDR3 is 15 residues. The germline gives CDR1 LNHDA, CDR2 SQIVND (reference sequence). The CDR3 is CAGSTRRGPNQPQHF. CDR3 bases: TGTGCCGGTAGCACTAGACGGGGACCTAATCAGCCCCAGCATTTT. The full variable domain, rest sourced from reference TRBV19 and TRBJ1-5, is DGGITQSPKYLFRKEGQNVTLSCEQNLNHDAMYWYRQDPGQGLRLIYYSQIVNDFQKGDIAEGYSVSREKKESFPLTVTSAQKNPTAFYLCAGSTRRGPNQPQHFGDGTRLSIL.

Turning to this clonotype: Possible read error: a much larger clone is one base away. This chain connects TRBV9 to TRBJ2-3; D not certain. The germline V gene has CDR1 SGDLS and CDR2 YYNGEE. CDR3 size: 14 residues. The CDR3: CASSGRGNTDAQYF. The DNA for the CDR3 is TGTGCCAGCAGCGGGAGAGGAAACACAGATGCGCAGTATTTT.

The sample holds many counts of this clonotype. The J gene is TRBJ2-1, the V gene TRBV4-3; 7 positions agree with TRBD1. This CDR3 is 16 amino acids long. The V gene end was trimmed by 5 bases and the J gene end by 2 bases; junction bases not matched to a gene: 9. Germline assignment: CDR1 LGHNA and CDR2 YSLEER. CDR3 sequence: CASSVLGQGAYNEQFF. CDR3 nucleotide sequence: TGCGCCAGCAGCGTGTTGGGGCAGGGGGCCTACAATGAGCAGTTCTTC.

The V and J genes are TRBV7-9 and TRBJ1-1; D is possibly TRBD1 (6 bases). V lost 8 bases to trimming and J lost 5 bases, with 15 bases between them. Germline V CDR1 and CDR2: SEHNR, FQNEAQ (reference sequence). The CDR3 consists of 13 residues. CDR3 protein: CASATGRITEAFF. The CDR3 DNA reads as TGTGCCAGCGCTACAGGGCGAATAACTGAAGCTTTCTTT.

This clonotype came up many times. The chain recombines TRBV9 with TRBJ2-1, with 15 bases fitting TRBD2. Germline V lookup: CDR1 SGDLS, CDR2 YYNGEE. The V segment lost 3 bases and the J segment 0 bases; nucleotides outside the gene matches: 4. This CDR3 contains 18 residues. DNA of the CDR3: TGTGCCAGCAGCGCCGGGACTAGCGGGAGGACCTCCTACAATGAGCAGTTCTTC. It is translated as CASSAGTSGRTSYNEQFF.

This clonotype was recorded at least ten times. The V gene is TRBV7-2, the J gene TRBJ2-2; maybe TRBD1 (6 bases). The CDR3 loop spans 14 amino acids. V was clipped by 2 bases and J by 4 bases, with 8 bases between them. Germline CDR1 and CDR2: SGHTA and FQGNSA. The CDR3, as DNA: TGTGCCAGCAGCTTACAGGGGTTCACCGGGGAGCTGTTTTTT. Translated: CASSLQGFTGELFF.

Ten or more counts support this clonotype. The chain couples TRBV6-5 to TRBJ2-7, with TRBD2 identical over 14 bases. The CDR3 sequence is 15 residues long. Looked up from germline, CDR1 is MNHEY and CDR2 is SVGAGI. V was pared by 0 bases and J by 5 bases, with 0 bases of the junction left unmatched. The CDR3 here is CASSYSGLAGDEQYF. The CDR3 DNA follows: TGTGCCAGCAGTTACTCGGGACTAGCGGGAGACGAGCAGTACTTC.